This TCR beta chain emerged from a study of T cell clonality in common variable immunodeficiency. General study points: T cell subpopulation sequencing would be needed to explain CVID clonality. Shared TCRbeta clones were fewer between CVID subjects than controls.

Each donor provided 5 to 8 ml of heparinized whole blood. In its sample, this clone was seen many times. Its antigen remains unknown. The read ends 3 residues shy of where the CDR3 ends; the end is completed using the germline J gene. Equal genomic DNA amounts from CVID and control samples were sequenced. Only in-frame clones appear in the TCRdb table, and some are missing; sequencing was by immunoSEQ multiplex PCR. This repertoire holds some 38,000 clones, and none appear only once. Germline V gene lookup returns CDR1 DFQATT and CDR2 SNEGSKA (reference sequence). There are 17 residues in the CDR3. Trimming removed 2 bases at V and 4 bases at J, with 21 bases between.

The sequence was collected from a person aged 18 to 70 in good health. Sequencing was performed on peripheral blood mononuclear cells. This chain uses TRBV20-1 with TRBJ2-1; a weak D match, TRBD2 (5 bases). The covered CDR3 bases are TGCAGTGCTAGACCCCCTGGTGCTCAGAGGGTTTACAATGAG. Amino acids: CSARPPGAQRVYNE. The CDR3, in full, reads CSARPPGAQRVYNEQFF.